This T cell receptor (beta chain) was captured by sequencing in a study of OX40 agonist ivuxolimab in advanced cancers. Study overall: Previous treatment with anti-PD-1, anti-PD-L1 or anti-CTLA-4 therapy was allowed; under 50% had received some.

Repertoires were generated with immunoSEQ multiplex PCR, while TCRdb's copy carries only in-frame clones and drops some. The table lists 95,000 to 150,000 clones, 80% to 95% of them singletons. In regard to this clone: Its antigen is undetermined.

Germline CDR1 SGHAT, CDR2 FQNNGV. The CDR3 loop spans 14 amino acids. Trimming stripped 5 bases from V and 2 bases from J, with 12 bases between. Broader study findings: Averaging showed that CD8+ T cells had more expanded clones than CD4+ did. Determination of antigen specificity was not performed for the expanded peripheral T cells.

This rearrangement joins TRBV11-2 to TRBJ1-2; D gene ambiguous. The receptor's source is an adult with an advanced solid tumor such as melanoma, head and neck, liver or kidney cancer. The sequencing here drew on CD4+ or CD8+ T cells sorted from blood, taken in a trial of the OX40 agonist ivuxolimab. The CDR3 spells CASSRGWMNYGYTF. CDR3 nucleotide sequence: TGTGCCAGCAGCCGTGGTTGGATGAACTATGGCTACACCTTC.